The rows below give T cell receptor beta chains drawn from one sample of a study of regulatory T cells in long-lasting Graves disease. Each CDR3 protein gets one entry after TCRdb re-called the multiplex PCR reads with MiXCR. The sample lists 500,000 to 700,000 distinct CDR3 sequences, around 32% occurring once. This sample comprised peripheral blood mononuclear cells (PBMCs), obtained when the disease was refractory, from a patient treated with antithyroid drugs. The receptors stem from a female donor with Graves disease. CDR3s include the opening cysteine and the closing phenylalanine or tryptophan. The order of the fields is V gene, D gene, J gene, clone size, CDR3 protein, CDR3 DNA. D genes are given only for firm matches. Clone size, where shown, is once, few, many, or a class for clones that have expanded.

v_call: TRBV20-1; d_call: TRBD2; j_call: TRBJ2-1; clone_size: .; cdr3_aa: CSARELAGVYEQFF; cdr3_nt: TGCAGTGCTAGAGAACTAGCGGGAGTCTATGAGCAGTTCTTC
v_call: TRBV2; d_call: TRBD1; j_call: TRBJ1-2; clone_size: .; cdr3_aa: CASSPSGTGGHGYTF; cdr3_nt: TGTGCCAGCAGTCCATCCGGGACAGGCGGGCATGGCTACACCTTC
v_call: TRBV6-2/TRBV6-3; d_call: .; j_call: TRBJ1-3; clone_size: .; cdr3_aa: CASSYSAGTSGNTIYF; cdr3_nt: TGTGCCAGCAGTTACTCGGCCGGGACATCTGGAAACACCATATATTTT
v_call: TRBV30; d_call: .; j_call: TRBJ2-7; clone_size: .; cdr3_aa: CAWSPTRFGEQYF; cdr3_nt: TGTGCCTGGAGTCCGACTAGGTTTGGCGAGCAGTACTTC
v_call: TRBV2; d_call: TRBD1; j_call: TRBJ1-1; clone_size: many; cdr3_aa: CASSRRTGGTTAEAFF; cdr3_nt: TGTGCCAGCAGCCGAAGGACAGGGGGAACAACCGCTGAAGCTTTCTTT
v_call: TRBV6-2/TRBV6-3; d_call: .; j_call: TRBJ2-7; clone_size: few; cdr3_aa: CASSSPSGAGSSYEQYF; cdr3_nt: TGTGCCAGCAGTTCTCCCTCCGGTGCAGGGAGCTCCTACGAGCAGTACTTC
v_call: TRBV19; d_call: .; j_call: TRBJ1-5; clone_size: few; cdr3_aa: CASSIGEGNQPQHF; cdr3_nt: TGTGCCAGTAGTATCGGCGAGGGCAATCAGCCCCAGCATTTT
v_call: TRBV12-3/TRBV12-4; d_call: .; j_call: TRBJ2-2; clone_size: .; cdr3_aa: CASSYSSVSNTGELFF; cdr3_nt: TGTGCCAGCAGTTATTCTAGCGTATCGAACACCGGGGAGCTGTTTTTT
v_call: TRBV6-1; d_call: .; j_call: TRBJ2-7; clone_size: .; cdr3_aa: CASSERGWASSSYEQYF; cdr3_nt: TGTGCCAGCAGTGAACGGGGGTGGGCTTCGAGCTCCTACGAGCAGTACTTC
v_call: TRBV10-2; d_call: .; j_call: TRBJ1-2; clone_size: few; cdr3_aa: CASSDDRPLRVNYGYTF; cdr3_nt: TGCGCCAGCAGTGACGACAGGCCTCTCCGGGTCAACTATGGCTACACCTTC
v_call: TRBV4-2; d_call: .; j_call: TRBJ1-1; clone_size: .; cdr3_aa: CASSNFTGLNTEAFF; cdr3_nt: TGTGCCAGCAGTAATTTCACAGGATTGAACACTGAAGCTTTCTTT
v_call: TRBV5-1; d_call: TRBD1; j_call: TRBJ1-5; clone_size: few; cdr3_aa: CASSPEGTGGGQPQHF; cdr3_nt: TGCGCCAGCAGCCCGGAGGGAACAGGGGGCGGTCAGCCCCAGCATTTT
v_call: TRBV12-3/TRBV12-4; d_call: .; j_call: TRBJ1-2; clone_size: many; cdr3_aa: CASRPRRGYYGYTF; cdr3_nt: TGTGCCAGCAGACCCAGACGAGGTTACTATGGCTACACCTTC
v_call: TRBV20-1; d_call: TRBD2; j_call: TRBJ2-7; clone_size: .; cdr3_aa: CSAREAGYEQYF; cdr3_nt: TGCAGTGCTCGGGAGGCGGGCTACGAGCAGTACTTC
v_call: TRBV5-5; d_call: .; j_call: TRBJ2-2; clone_size: .; cdr3_aa: CASSSNREASTGELFF; cdr3_nt: TGCGCCAGCAGCTCGAACAGGGAGGCTTCCACCGGGGAGCTGTTTTTT
v_call: TRBV27; d_call: TRBD2; j_call: TRBJ2-1; clone_size: few; cdr3_aa: CASSFSGRWDEQFF; cdr3_nt: TGTGCCAGCAGTTTTAGCGGGAGATGGGATGAGCAGTTCTTC
v_call: TRBV20-1; d_call: .; j_call: TRBJ1-1; clone_size: few; cdr3_aa: CSARQRGANTEAFF; cdr3_nt: TGCAGTGCTCGCCAGAGGGGCGCGAACACTGAAGCTTTCTTT
v_call: TRBV28; d_call: .; j_call: TRBJ1-2; clone_size: .; cdr3_aa: CASNFQGVGYTF; cdr3_nt: TGTGCCAGCAATTTTCAGGGAGTTGGCTACACCTTC
v_call: TRBV12-3/TRBV12-4; d_call: TRBD1; j_call: TRBJ1-6; clone_size: .; cdr3_aa: CASSRGTGSYNSPLHF; cdr3_nt: TGTGCCAGCAGTAGGGGGACAGGCTCCTATAATTCACCCCTCCACTTT
v_call: TRBV15; d_call: TRBD1; j_call: TRBJ1-3; clone_size: .; cdr3_aa: CATSRDRGYTIYF; cdr3_nt: TGTGCCACCAGCAGGGACAGGGGGTACACCATATATTTT
v_call: TRBV7-3; d_call: TRBD2; j_call: TRBJ2-7; clone_size: .; cdr3_aa: CASSLWTSGAAREQYF; cdr3_nt: TGTGCCAGCAGCTTATGGACTAGCGGGGCGGCGAGGGAGCAGTACTTC
v_call: TRBV16; d_call: TRBD1; j_call: TRBJ1-2; clone_size: .; cdr3_aa: CASNDRGMRGYTF; cdr3_nt: TGTGCCAGCAACGACAGGGGGATGAGGGGCTACACCTTC
v_call: TRBV2; d_call: TRBD1; j_call: TRBJ1-6; clone_size: once; cdr3_aa: CASRGTGYNSHLHF; cdr3_nt: TGTGCCAGCAGAGGGACAGGCTATAATTCACACCTCCACTTT
v_call: TRBV7-2; d_call: .; j_call: TRBJ1-6; clone_size: .; cdr3_aa: CASNARVPYNSPLHF; cdr3_nt: TGTGCCAGCAACGCCAGGGTGCCCTATAATTCACCCCTCCACTTT
v_call: TRBV30; d_call: .; j_call: TRBJ1-2; clone_size: .; cdr3_aa: CAWSLGRSAYGYTF; cdr3_nt: TGCGCCTGGAGTCTGGGTAGGTCGGCCTATGGCTACACCTTC
v_call: TRBV27; d_call: .; j_call: TRBJ1-6; clone_size: .; cdr3_aa: CASSPPEADAPSSPLHF; cdr3_nt: TGTGCCAGCAGTCCTCCGGAGGCGGACGCGCCGAGTTCACCCCTCCACTTT
v_call: TRBV20-1; d_call: .; j_call: TRBJ1-1; clone_size: few; cdr3_aa: CSALRQSMNTEAFF; cdr3_nt: TGCAGTGCTCTCCGACAGTCCATGAACACTGAAGCTTTCTTT
v_call: TRBV9; d_call: .; j_call: TRBJ1-3; clone_size: .; cdr3_aa: CASSGRRSSGNTIYF; cdr3_nt: TGTGCCAGCAGCGGTCGACGAAGCTCTGGAAACACCATATATTTT
v_call: TRBV7-9; d_call: .; j_call: TRBJ2-1; clone_size: .; cdr3_aa: CASSLLNNNEQFF; cdr3_nt: TGTGCCAGCAGCTTACTGAATAACAATGAGCAGTTCTTC
v_call: TRBV7-9; d_call: TRBD1; j_call: TRBJ1-5; clone_size: few; cdr3_aa: CASSSGQQNQPQHF; cdr3_nt: TGTGCCAGCAGCTCGGGACAGCAAAATCAGCCCCAGCATTTT
v_call: TRBV13; d_call: .; j_call: TRBJ1-6; clone_size: many; cdr3_aa: CASSLKSSYNSPLHF; cdr3_nt: TGTGCCAGCAGCTTGAAGAGCTCCTATAATTCACCCCTCCACTTT
v_call: TRBV6-1; d_call: .; j_call: TRBJ1-2; clone_size: few; cdr3_aa: CASSEQGFTSYGYTF; cdr3_nt: TGTGCCAGCAGTGAGCAGGGGTTTACTTCCTATGGCTACACCTTC
v_call: TRBV28; d_call: .; j_call: TRBJ1-2; clone_size: many; cdr3_aa: CASSWGARGFSYTF; cdr3_nt: TGTGCCAGCAGTTGGGGGGCGAGGGGTTTTAGCTACACCTTC
v_call: TRBV19; d_call: .; j_call: TRBJ2-4; clone_size: .; cdr3_aa: CASSIGGARAKNIQYF; cdr3_nt: TGTGCCAGTAGTATAGGTGGGGCACGGGCCAAAAACATTCAGTACTTC
v_call: TRBV14; d_call: .; j_call: TRBJ2-7; clone_size: .; cdr3_aa: CASSPLAQDYEQYF; cdr3_nt: TGTGCCAGCAGCCCACTAGCACAGGACTACGAGCAGTACTTC
v_call: TRBV27; d_call: TRBD1; j_call: TRBJ1-6; clone_size: few; cdr3_aa: CASSWGQGGGSPLHF; cdr3_nt: TGTGCCAGCAGTTGGGGACAGGGGGGAGGTTCACCCCTCCACTTT
v_call: TRBV6-1; d_call: .; j_call: TRBJ1-2; clone_size: .; cdr3_aa: CASKRRGYGYTF; cdr3_nt: TGTGCCAGCAAAAGGAGGGGCTATGGCTACACCTTC
v_call: TRBV28; d_call: .; j_call: TRBJ1-2; clone_size: many; cdr3_aa: CASSSGPINYGYTF; cdr3_nt: TGTGCCAGCAGTTCGGGACCTATAAATTATGGCTACACCTTC
v_call: TRBV7-9; d_call: .; j_call: TRBJ1-1; clone_size: .; cdr3_aa: CASNLEGSTEAFF; cdr3_nt: TGTGCCAGCAACCTCGAAGGGAGCACTGAAGCTTTCTTT
v_call: TRBV5-1; d_call: .; j_call: TRBJ2-5; clone_size: few; cdr3_aa: CASSPGSGSQETQYF; cdr3_nt: TGCGCCAGCAGCCCTGGGTCTGGCAGCCAAGAGACCCAGTACTTC
v_call: TRBV3-1; d_call: TRBD2; j_call: TRBJ2-7; clone_size: .; cdr3_aa: CASSRLAGFHEQYF; cdr3_nt: TGTGCCAGCAGCAGACTAGCGGGATTCCACGAGCAGTACTTC
v_call: TRBV7-9; d_call: .; j_call: TRBJ1-2; clone_size: few; cdr3_aa: CASSSAPGSGGYTF; cdr3_nt: TGTGCCAGCAGCTCTGCGCCGGGGTCAGGAGGCTACACCTTC
v_call: TRBV6-1; d_call: TRBD2; j_call: TRBJ2-3; clone_size: few; cdr3_aa: CASSTGLAGAVDTQYF; cdr3_nt: TGTGCCAGCAGTACGGGACTAGCGGGAGCGGTTGATACGCAGTATTTT
v_call: TRBV30; d_call: .; j_call: TRBJ1-4; clone_size: .; cdr3_aa: CAWRHGVANEKLFF; cdr3_nt: TGTGCCTGGAGACACGGAGTGGCTAATGAAAAACTGTTTTTT
v_call: TRBV28; d_call: .; j_call: TRBJ1-6; clone_size: few; cdr3_aa: CASREDMGNSPLHF; cdr3_nt: TGTGCCAGCAGGGAAGATATGGGGAATTCACCCCTCCACTTT
v_call: TRBV7-6; d_call: .; j_call: TRBJ2-2; clone_size: .; cdr3_aa: CASSPRQDVYGGELFF; cdr3_nt: TGTGCCAGCAGCCCTAGACAGGATGTGTACGGCGGGGAGCTGTTTTTT
v_call: TRBV6-1; d_call: TRBD2; j_call: TRBJ2-7; clone_size: few; cdr3_aa: CASRGLAVSYEQYF; cdr3_nt: TGTGCCAGCAGGGGACTAGCGGTCTCCTACGAGCAGTACTTC
v_call: TRBV6-2/TRBV6-3; d_call: .; j_call: TRBJ2-7; clone_size: many; cdr3_aa: CASSSKGGRGGEQYF; cdr3_nt: TGTGCCAGCAGTTCGAAGGGGGGGAGAGGTGGCGAGCAGTACTTC
v_call: TRBV5-1; d_call: TRBD2; j_call: TRBJ2-2; clone_size: .; cdr3_aa: CASSAPPGLAGTGELFF; cdr3_nt: TGCGCCAGCAGCGCCCCTCCGGGACTAGCAGGCACCGGGGAGCTGTTTTTT
v_call: TRBV30; d_call: .; j_call: TRBJ1-3; clone_size: .; cdr3_aa: CAWRARLLNTIYF; cdr3_nt: TGTGCCTGGAGGGCAAGACTACTAAACACCATATATTTT
v_call: TRBV20-1; d_call: TRBD1; j_call: TRBJ2-7; clone_size: many; cdr3_aa: CSARGQGGHEQYF; cdr3_nt: TGCAGTGCTAGAGGACAGGGTGGACACGAGCAGTACTTC
v_call: TRBV10-3; d_call: .; j_call: TRBJ1-3; clone_size: .; cdr3_aa: CAISPGQRSGNTIYF; cdr3_nt: TGTGCCATTTCTCCTGGACAGCGCTCTGGAAACACCATATATTTT
v_call: TRBV9; d_call: .; j_call: TRBJ1-3; clone_size: .; cdr3_aa: CASSPSLWDPIYF; cdr3_nt: TGTGCCAGCAGCCCATCCCTATGGGACCCCATATATTTT
v_call: TRBV30; d_call: .; j_call: TRBJ1-1; clone_size: .; cdr3_aa: CAWSSMTEAFF; cdr3_nt: TGTGCCTGGAGTTCTATGACTGAAGCTTTCTTT
v_call: TRBV19; d_call: TRBD1; j_call: TRBJ1-2; clone_size: .; cdr3_aa: CASSLRQGQSGYTF; cdr3_nt: TGTGCCAGTAGTTTGAGACAGGGGCAGAGTGGCTACACCTTC